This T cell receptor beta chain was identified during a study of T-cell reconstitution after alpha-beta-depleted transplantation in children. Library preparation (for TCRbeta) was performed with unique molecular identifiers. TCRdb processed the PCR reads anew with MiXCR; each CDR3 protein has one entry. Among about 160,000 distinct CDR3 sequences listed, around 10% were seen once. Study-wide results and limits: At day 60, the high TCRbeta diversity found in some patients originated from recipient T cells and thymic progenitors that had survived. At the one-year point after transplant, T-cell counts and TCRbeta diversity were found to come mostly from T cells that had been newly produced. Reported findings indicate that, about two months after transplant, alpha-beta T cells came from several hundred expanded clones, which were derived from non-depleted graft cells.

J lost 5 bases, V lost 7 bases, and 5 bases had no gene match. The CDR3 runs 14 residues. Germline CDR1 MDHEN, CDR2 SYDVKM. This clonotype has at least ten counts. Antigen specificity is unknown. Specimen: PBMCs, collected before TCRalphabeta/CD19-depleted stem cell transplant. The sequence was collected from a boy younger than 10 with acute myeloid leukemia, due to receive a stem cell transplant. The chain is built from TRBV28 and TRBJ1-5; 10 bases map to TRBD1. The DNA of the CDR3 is TGTGCCAGCATAGTAGGGACAGGGGATCAGCCCCAGCATTTT. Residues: CASIVGTGDQPQHF.